The 25 T cell receptor beta chains below come from one sample, sequenced in a study of beta chain features in type 1 diabetes. The investigators reverse transcribed all of the isolated RNA, so they sequenced expressed TCRB transcripts. Measured with immunoSEQ multiplex PCR; TCRdb has only the in-frame clones, and not every one. Seen here are under 950,000 clones, roughly 17% observed once, and the top ten hold about 0.02%. The sample taken for sequencing was naive CD4+ T cells from blood. The receptors were sampled from a young woman in good health.

This clone was counted between two and nine times. The rearrangement links TRBV6-5 to TRBJ1-1; no reliable D call. Trimming took 6 bases from V and 0 from J, leaving 8 bases between them. The CDR3 is made up of 13 amino acids. Germline loops: CDR1 MNHEY, CDR2 SVGAGI. As DNA, the CDR3 is TGTGCCAGCAGAGACGGGCTGAACACTGAAGCTTTCTTT. Translated, it gives CASRDGLNTEAFF.

This clone was detected only a few times. This chain joins TRBV18 and TRBJ2-5; no clear D gene. This CDR3 region has 13 residues. Germline lookup yields CDR1 KGHSH and CDR2 LQKENI. V lost 5 bases, J lost 1 base, and 8 bases lay in between. DNA for the CDR3: TGTGCCAGCTCATCTCAGTCCCAAGAGACCCAGTACTTC. Translating it yields CASSSQSQETQYF.

This clone was detected only a few times. V usage is TRBV7-3 and J usage is TRBJ2-2; the match to TRBD1 covers 8 bases. CDR3 length: 15 amino acids. V lost 5 bases, J lost 4 bases, and 6 bases stayed unmatched. In germline, CDR1 is SGHTA, CDR2 FQGTGA. CDR3 in DNA: TGTGCCAGCAGCCGAGACAGGGGTGGCACCGGGGAGCTGTTTTTT. Its translation is CASSRDRGGTGELFF. Full variable domain (missing parts from reference TRBV7-3 and TRBJ2-2): GAGVSQTPSNKVTEKGKYVELRCDPISGHTALYWYRQSLGQGPEFLIYFQGTGAADDSGLPNDRFFAVRPEGSVSTLKIQRTERGDSAVYLCASSRDRGGTGELFFGEGSRLTVL.

In its sample, this clone was seen a few times. This rearrangement joins TRBV7-2 to TRBJ2-2, with 12 bases aligning to TRBD1. J lost 8 bases, V lost 4 bases, and 5 bases had no gene match. This CDR3 region has 15 residues. Germline V lookup: CDR1 SGHTA, CDR2 FQGNSA. The CDR3 sequence is CASSWGQGAAGELFF. The CDR3 bases are TGTGCCAGCAGCTGGGGACAGGGGGCTGCGGGGGAGCTGTTTTTT.

This clone has a handful of counts. This chain uses TRBV28 with TRBJ2-5; TRBD1 matches 12 bases. V shed 8 bases and J 5 bases; nucleotides not matched to a gene: 9. Germline CDR1 MDHEN, CDR2 SYDVKM. The CDR3 sequence is 15 residues long. The CDR3 region has the DNA TGTGCCAGCTCTTCGGGACAGGGGGCGATGGAGACCCAGTACTTC. Protein: CASSSGQGAMETQYF.

This clone was observed a few times. The J gene is TRBJ2-7, the V gene TRBV18; maybe TRBD1 (6 bases). Deletions cut 4 bases from V and 1 base from J, with 8 bases between. Germline V lookup: CDR1 KGHSH, CDR2 LQKENI. This CDR3 is 13 amino acids long. The CDR3 DNA sequence: TGTGCCAGCTCACGGACAGATTCCTACGAGCAGTACTTC. Protein: CASSRTDSYEQYF.

The chain is built from TRBV2 and TRBJ1-2; D is possibly TRBD1 (5 bases). Trimming took off 6 bases at V and 3 bases at J, with 17 bases between the two ends. This CDR3 is 15 amino acids long. Germline V gene lookup returns CDR1 SNHLY and CDR2 FYNNEI. This CDR3 is CASRENRQYDYGYTF. The CDR3 DNA follows: TGTGCCAGCAGAGAGAACCGACAGTACGACTATGGCTACACCTTC. The variable domain in full, with the rest retrieved from reference TRBV2 and TRBJ1-2, is EPEVTQTPSHQVTQMGQEVILRCVPISNHLYFYWYRQILGQKVEFLVSFYNNEISEKSEIFDDQFSVERPDGSNFTLKIRSTKLEDSAMYFCASRENRQYDYGYTFGSGTRLTVV.

The J gene is TRBJ2-5, the V gene TRBV6-6; D tentatively reads TRBD1 or TRBD2 (5 bases each). The CDR3 totals 14 residues. CDR1 and CDR2 (germline): MNHNY, SVGAGI (reference sequence). Trimming took 6 bases from V and 5 from J, leaving 16 bases between them. The chain's CDR3 is CASREAWGRETQYF. The CDR3 DNA reads as TGTGCCAGCAGGGAGGCCTGGGGACGGGAGACCCAGTACTTC.

The rearrangement joins TRBV7-9 to TRBJ2-3; 8 bases agree with TRBD1. CDR3 length equals 14 residues. Germline V gives CDR1 SEHNR, CDR2 FQNEAQ (reference sequence). V lost 1 base and J lost 4; bases outside the gene matches: 1. CDR3 in DNA: TGTGCCAGCAGCTTAGGACAGGGGTCAGATACGCAGTATTTT. This sequence encodes CASSLGQGSDTQYF.

This chain links TRBV28 with TRBJ2-1; 7 positions match TRBD2. Germline V lookup: CDR1 MDHEN, CDR2 SYDVKM. Unmatched junction bases numbered 19, after V lost 6 bases and J lost 14 bases. The CDR3 runs to 15 residues. The CDR3 DNA reads TGTGCCAGCAGGGGGGGGACGGTCGCGGTCGGTGTAGAGTTCTTC. Protein: CASRGGTVAVGVEFF.

This clone has more than one count but fewer than ten. The V call is TRBV10-2, the J call TRBJ1-2, with D possibly TRBD1 on 6 matching bases. The germline CDR1 and CDR2 sequences are WSHSY and SAAADI. The CDR3 covers 16 residues. Deletions cut 7 bases from V and 1 base from J, with 19 bases between. The CDR3 spells CASTPRGGSLNYGYTF. As DNA, the CDR3 is TGCGCCAGCACCCCCAGAGGGGGGAGTCTTAACTATGGCTACACCTTC.

This clone was recorded a few times. The V gene is TRBV5-1, the J gene TRBJ2-7, with 7 nucleotides matching TRBD1. Germline V gene data show CDR1 as SGHRS and CDR2 as YFSETQ. The CDR3 runs 15 residues. V shed 2 bases and J 3 bases; nucleotides not matched to a gene: 8. In DNA, the CDR3 is TGCGCCAGCAGCTTCGCTCTGACAGGGAACTACGAGCAGTACTTC. The encoded protein is CASSFALTGNYEQYF.

This clone has only a few counts. The V gene is TRBV29-1, the J gene TRBJ2-4, with a weak D call TRBD2 (6 bases). CDR1 is SQVTM, CDR2 ANQGSEA, per germline. The CDR3 length is 14 residues. The V and J ends lost 5 bases and 0 bases respectively, with 11 bases between them. The CDR3 spells CSVKKGLAKNIQYF. The CDR3 region has the DNA TGCAGCGTTAAAAAGGGACTAGCCAAAAACATTCAGTACTTC.

The rearrangement uses TRBV7-9 and TRBJ2-3; D is unclear. V lost 1 base and J 5 bases, leaving 4 bases between the germline ends. Germline V gene sequence: CDR1 SEHNR, CDR2 FQNEAQ (reference sequence). CDR3 length: 12 residues. This CDR3 reads CASSLVVDTQYF. The CDR3 DNA reads TGTGCCAGCAGCTTAGTCGTAGATACGCAGTATTTT.

In this sample, this clone turned up a few times. The chain carries TRBV11-2 and TRBJ2-1, with 7 bases that match TRBD2. The junction had 13 bases not matched to a gene; V was cut back by 5 bases and J by 6 bases. The germline V gene encodes CDR1 SGHAT and CDR2 FQNNGV. The CDR3 length is 16 residues. The CDR3 sequence is CASSQRVKGEGNEQFF. The CDR3, as DNA: TGTGCCAGCAGCCAACGAGTCAAAGGGGAGGGCAATGAGCAGTTCTTC.

This clone was seen only a few times. This chain joins TRBV10-3 and TRBJ1-2; 7 bases align to TRBD1. The V gene end was trimmed by 4 bases and the J gene end by 4 bases; junction bases not matched to a gene: 6. The CDR3 has 14 amino acids. Looked up from germline, CDR1 is ENHRY and CDR2 is SYGVKD. In DNA, the CDR3 is TGTGCCATCAGTGGGGGACAGTCGGCCTATGGCTACACCTTC. Translated: CAISGGQSAYGYTF.

The V gene is TRBV11-2, the J gene TRBJ2-2, with 7 bases matching TRBD2. Germline V gene lookup returns CDR1 SGHAT and CDR2 FQNNGV. The CDR3 has 14 residues. Losses at the gene ends were 5 bases for V and 7 bases for J; bases not matched to a gene: 7. The CDR3 loop reads CASSPPGGGGELFF. In DNA, the CDR3 is TGTGCCAGCAGCCCCCCGGGGGGTGGCGGGGAGCTGTTTTTT. Filled out from reference TRBV11-2 and TRBJ2-2, the complete variable domain reads EAGVAQSPRYKIIEKRQSVAFWCNPISGHATLYWYQQILGQGPKLLIQFQNNGVVDDSQLPKDRFSAERLKGVDSTLKIQPAKLEDSAVYLCASSPPGGGGELFFGEGSRLTVL.

This clone has just a few counts. The rearrangement joins TRBV28 to TRBJ1-1, with D unclear. Trimming shortened V by 6 bases and J by 5 bases, and 10 bases separated the two germline ends. This CDR3 has 12 amino acids. CDR1 MDHEN and CDR2 SYDVKM come from the germline V gene. CDR3 sequence (DNA): TGTGCCAGCAGGCAGTGGTCTACTGAAGCTTTCTTT. Translating gives CASRQWSTEAFF.

The V and J genes are TRBV7-2 and TRBJ1-1, with 7 bases aligning to TRBD1. The CDR3 consists of 16 residues. CDR1 is SGHTA, CDR2 FQGNSA, per germline. The V segment lost 5 bases and the J segment 4 bases; nucleotides outside the gene matches: 13. The CDR3 protein is CASSPWGQTLSTEAFF. The CDR3 DNA follows: TGTGCCAGCAGCCCATGGGGACAGACTCTCAGCACTGAAGCTTTCTTT.

The V call is TRBV6-6, the J call TRBJ1-1, with a possible D match to TRBD1 (6 bases). The CDR3 is made up of 13 amino acids. Germline-derived CDR1 and CDR2 are MNHNY and SVGAGI (reference sequence). Trimming shortened V by 5 bases and J by 6 bases, and 13 bases separated the two germline ends. The DNA for the CDR3 is TGTGCCAGCAGTCGAGAGGGGGACGCTGAAGCTTTCTTT. Protein: CASSREGDAEAFF.

The chain is built from TRBV19 and TRBJ2-3; TRBD1 might be the D (5 bases). This CDR3 has 13 residues. The V gene lost 3 bases and the J gene lost 4 bases, with 8 bases spanning the gap. Germline-derived CDR1 and CDR2 are LNHDA and SQIVND (reference sequence). CDR3 residues: CASSMGRADTQYF. Written as DNA, the CDR3 is TGTGCCAGTAGTATGGGGCGAGCAGATACGCAGTATTTT. The full variable domain, rest sourced from reference TRBV19 and TRBJ2-3, is DGGITQSPKYLFRKEGQNVTLSCEQNLNHDAMYWYRQDPGQGLRLIYYSQIVNDFQKGDIAEGYSVSREKKESFPLTVTSAQKNPTAFYLCASSMGRADTQYFGPGTRLTVL.

The gene calls are TRBV2 and TRBJ2-3, with no clear D. V was clipped by 3 bases and J by 0 bases, with 13 bases between them. CDR3 size: 16 residues. CDR1 is SNHLY and CDR2 is FYNNEI in the germline V gene. This chain's CDR3 is CASSEAADLSTDTQYF. In nucleotides, the CDR3 is TGTGCCAGCAGTGAGGCGGCGGACCTAAGCACAGATACGCAGTATTTT.

This clone came up a few times. The chain combines TRBV5-4 with TRBJ2-3; D perhaps matches TRBD1 (6 bases). V gave up 10 bases and J gave up 8 bases, with 20 bases separating them. CDR3 length: 13 residues. Germline CDR1 is SGHNT and CDR2 is YYREEE (reference sequence). The chain's CDR3 is CAYRAGELGTQYF. CDR3 DNA sequence: TGTGCCTACCGGGCAGGGGAGCTAGGTACGCAGTATTTT.

This clone was seen more than once but under ten times. The chain links TRBV13 to TRBJ2-3; 8 bases map to TRBD2. Trimming at V came to 2 bases and at J to 7 bases, leaving 8 bases not matched to a gene. In germline, CDR1 is PRHDT, CDR2 FYEKMQ (reference sequence). The CDR3 sequence is 15 residues long. The chain's CDR3 is CASSLSGVSGNTQYF. Here the CDR3 DNA reads TGTGCCAGCAGCTTATCCGGGGTTAGCGGGAATACGCAGTATTTT. Supplemented by reference TRBV13 and TRBJ2-3, the full variable domain reads AAGVIQSPRHLIKEKRETATLKCYPIPRHDTVYWYQQGPGQDPQFLISFYEKMQSDKGSIPDRFSAQQFSDYHSELNMSSLELGDSALYFCASSLSGVSGNTQYFGPGTRLTVL.

Only a few counts were recorded for this clone. The chain joins TRBV2 to TRBJ2-3, with a possible D match to TRBD1 (5 bases). CDR1 is SNHLY, CDR2 FYNNEI, per germline. The V end was cut by 5 bases, the J end by 5 bases, with 11 bases between. This CDR3 is built from 13 residues. CDR3 nucleotide sequence: TGTGCCAGCAGTAGACAGCTAGAAGATACGCAGTATTTT. It is translated as CASSRQLEDTQYF.